The subject of this entry is one T cell receptor beta chain. Its specificity is not known. Germline loops: CDR1 SGHRS, CDR2 YFSETQ. The CDR3 loop spans 15 amino acids. This sample was taken from a study of T cells expressing NK-cell markers. Across the whole study: Each TCR beta repertoire originated in sorted T cells that were CD3+CD56+NKG2C+, CD3+CD56+NKG2C- or CD3+CD56-NKG2C+. There were seven HCMV-seropositive donors and one seronegative donor among the eight sequenced.

Study-wide findings and caveats: One observes that, in a few donors, these clonotypes were also the leading ones within the CD3+CD56-NKG2C+ fraction.

For TCR beta, cDNA was produced by 5'RACE template switching with UMIs. After re-calling the 5' RACE reads, TCRdb lists one entry per CDR3 protein, DNA absent. The table lists about 380,000 distinct CDR3 sequences. This TCR derives from a man aged 18-70 years in good health. Sequencing used blood T cells: a sorted CD56 or NKG2C T cell subset, CD4+ or CD8+ T cells, or bulk PBMC T cells (not recorded which). V usage is TRBV5-1 and J usage is TRBJ2-4. The CDR3 loop reads CASSLEIGAKNIQYF.